Listed below are T cell receptor beta chains from one sample, sequenced in a study of control samples from healthy donors and cancer patients. The repertoire was sequenced with immunoSEQ multiplex PCR; TCRdb's copy has only in-frame clones and lacks some. The sample holds 350,000 to 450,000 clones, around 90% seen once. Sample: PBMCs. The source of these receptors is a man aged 35-49 years with head and neck cancer. Both conserved end residues are part of each CDR3. The D gene is left open where the match is weak. Size tells how often a clone was seen (once, few, many) or the class of an expanded clone, and some rows leave it out.

length	D	V	J	size	CDR3	DNA
16	NA	TRBV18	TRBJ1-3	NA	CASSPPNSYSGNTIYF	TGTGCCAGCTCACCACCGAACAGCTACTCTGGAAACACCATATATTTT
15	NA	TRBV28	TRBJ2-7	NA	CASSLFGQGLYEQYF	TGTGCCAGCAGTTTATTTGGCCAGGGTCTGTACGAGCAGTACTTC
16	NA	TRBV7-6	TRBJ2-3	NA	CASSLVGESHTDTQYF	TGTGCCAGCAGCTTAGTCGGGGAGTCGCACACAGATACGCAGTATTTT
15	TRBD2	TRBV12-5	TRBJ2-5	NA	CASGLRLAGKETQYF	TGTGCTAGTGGTTTGCGACTAGCGGGAAAAGAGACCCAGTACTTC
14	NA	TRBV30	TRBJ2-5	NA	CAWRGGTLPVTQYF	TGTGCCTGGAGAGGGGGAACTCTCCCCGTGACCCAGTACTTC
17	TRBD1	TRBV5-1	TRBJ2-1	NA	CASSVTSGTGGSNEQFF	TGCGCCAGCAGCGTGACGTCCGGGACAGGGGGTTCGAATGAGCAGTTCTTC
15	TRBD1	TRBV9	TRBJ2-3	NA	CASNLGDRVGNTQYF	TGTGCCAGCAACTTGGGGGACAGGGTTGGGAATACGCAGTATTTT
14	NA	TRBV19	TRBJ2-1	once	CASSIGTMSNEQFF	TGTGCCAGTAGTATCGGGACAATGAGTAATGAGCAGTTCTTC
14	NA	TRBV30	TRBJ2-2	NA	CAWSVRANTGELFF	TGTGCCTGGAGTGTACGCGCGAACACCGGGGAGCTGTTTTTT
16	NA	TRBV5-1	TRBJ2-3	once	CASSLDSNRASDTQYF	TGCGCCAGCAGCTTGGATTCTAACAGGGCTTCGGATACGCAGTATTTT
15	TRBD1	TRBV19	TRBJ1-1	NA	CASQGQGRGGTEAFF	TGTGCCAGTCAGGGACAGGGACGAGGGGGCACTGAAGCTTTCTTT
14	NA	TRBV7-3	TRBJ2-7	once	CASSLTGANYEQYF	TGTGCCAGCAGCTTAACGGGGGCTAACTACGAGCAGTACTTC
14	NA	TRBV7-2	TRBJ1-6	NA	CASQTGNYNSPLHF	TGTGCCAGCCAGACCGGGAACTATAATTCACCCCTCCACTTT
16	TRBD2	TRBV5-8	TRBJ2-1	NA	CASSLGTSGTYNEQFF	TGTGCCAGCAGCTTGGGGACTAGCGGGACCTACAATGAGCAGTTCTTC
14	TRBD1	TRBV5-1	TRBJ1-2	NA	CASSLTGGNYGYTF	TGCGCCAGCAGCTTGACAGGGGGCAACTATGGCTACACCTTC
15	NA	TRBV15	TRBJ1-5	NA	CATSRGEGSNQPQHF	TGTGCCACCAGCAGAGGGGAGGGGAGCAATCAGCCCCAGCATTTT
15	TRBD2	TRBV7-8	TRBJ2-7	NA	CASSPRTSGSYEQYF	TGTGCCAGCAGCCCTCGGACTAGCGGGAGCTACGAGCAGTACTTC
16	TRBD2	TRBV28	TRBJ2-3	NA	CASSLPPGGRAYTQYF	TGTGCCAGCAGTCTCCCCCCAGGCGGGAGGGCCTATACGCAGTATTTT
15	NA	TRBV9	TRBJ1-2	NA	CASSKRTDPYGSYTF	TGTGCCAGCAGCAAACGGACAGATCCCTATGGTAGCTACACCTTC
11	NA	TRBV7-3	TRBJ2-1	NA	CASSLGNEQFF	TGTGCCAGCAGCTTGGGGAATGAGCAGTTCTTC
16	NA	TRBV5-6	TRBJ1-2	NA	CASSLVRVAYNYGYTF	TGTGCCAGCAGCTTGGTGAGGGTGGCGTATAACTATGGCTACACCTTC
14	NA	TRBV7-3	TRBJ2-3	NA	CASSLGDGTDTQYF	TGTGCCAGCAGCTTAGGGGACGGCACAGATACGCAGTATTTT
15	NA	TRBV15	TRBJ1-4	NA	CATSRDQGLGEKLFF	TGTGCCACCAGCAGAGATCAGGGGTTAGGTGAAAAACTGTTTTTT
12	NA	TRBV30	TRBJ1-1	NA	CAWNSISGEAFF	TGTGCCTGGAACTCAATCAGTGGTGAAGCTTTCTTT
14	NA	TRBV6-5	TRBJ1-1	NA	CASSYRQTNTEAFF	TGTGCCAGCAGTTACCGACAGACGAACACTGAAGCTTTCTTT
14	NA	TRBV6-5	TRBJ1-2	NA	CASRLSQVGRGYTF	TGTGCCAGCAGATTAAGCCAGGTAGGACGTGGCTACACCTTC
14	TRBD2	TRBV28	TRBJ2-2	NA	CASSPSGDTGELFF	TGTGCCAGCAGTCCTAGCGGGGACACCGGGGAGCTGTTTTTT
15	TRBD1	TRBV7-2	TRBJ1-6	NA	CASSFPTGARSPLHF	TGTGCCAGCAGCTTTCCGACAGGGGCTAGGTCACCCCTCCACTTT
17	TRBD1	TRBV28	TRBJ2-1	once	CASSSYTTRGLGNEQFF	TGTGCCAGCAGTTCCTATACGACCAGGGGGCTCGGCAATGAGCAGTTCTTC
17	NA	TRBV5-1	TRBJ1-3	NA	CASSLSPVGDSGNTIYF	TGCGCCAGCAGCTTATCCCCGGTTGGTGACTCTGGAAACACCATATATTTT
16	NA	TRBV9	TRBJ1-1	NA	CASSATSLPLGTEAFF	TGTGCCAGCAGCGCCACCTCGCTTCCGCTAGGGACTGAAGCTTTCTTT
14	NA	TRBV5-1	TRBJ1-2	NA	CASSQNPADYGYTF	TGCGCCAGCAGCCAAAATCCGGCAGACTATGGCTACACCTTC
16	TRBD1	TRBV9	TRBJ2-7	NA	CASSLQGGQAFYEQYF	TGTGCCAGCAGCCTCCAAGGCGGACAGGCGTTCTACGAGCAGTACTTC
14	NA	TRBV5-1	TRBJ2-7	NA	CASSPLGDRDEQYF	TGCGCCAGCAGTCCCCTCGGGGACCGCGACGAGCAGTACTTC
14	NA	TRBV5-1	TRBJ1-2	NA	CASSLGQASYGYTF	TGCGCCAGCAGCTTGGGACAGGCCTCCTATGGCTACACCTTC
19	TRBD2	TRBV3-1/TRBV3-2	TRBJ2-1	NA	CASSSHGGGGGRTYNEQFF	TGTGCCAGCAGCTCCCACGGAGGCGGGGGAGGTAGGACCTACAATGAGCAGTTCTTC
15	NA	TRBV10-3	TRBJ1-3	once	CAISVHTGNGNTIYF	TGTGCCATCAGTGTCCATACAGGGAACGGAAACACCATATATTTT
16	TRBD2	TRBV5-1	TRBJ2-1	NA	CASSLVPSGGSNEQFF	TGCGCCAGCAGCTTGGTGCCTAGCGGAGGGAGTAATGAGCAGTTCTTC
13	TRBD1	TRBV5-1	TRBJ2-2	NA	CASSAQGAGELFF	TGCGCCAGCAGCGCCCAGGGGGCCGGGGAGCTGTTTTTT
11	NA	TRBV10-1	TRBJ1-1	few	CASSRGTEAFF	TGCGCCAGCAGTCGGGGAACTGAAGCTTTCTTT
14	TRBD1	TRBV19	TRBJ1-6	NA	CASSTTGDNSPLHF	TGTGCCAGTAGTACGACAGGGGATAATTCACCCCTCCACTTT
16	TRBD2	TRBV19	TRBJ2-1	once	CASSRSGSNSYNEQFF	TGTGCCAGTAGTCGTAGCGGGAGCAACTCCTACAATGAGCAGTTCTTC
15	NA	TRBV27	TRBJ1-3	once	CASSDRGVAGNTIYF	TGTGCCAGCAGTGACCGTGGGGTTGCTGGAAACACCATATATTTT
17	TRBD1	TRBV4-2	TRBJ2-1	once	CASSQEPGQGLYNEQFF	TGTGCCAGCAGCCAAGAACCGGGACAGGGGCTTTACAATGAGCAGTTCTTC
14	TRBD1	TRBV7-9	TRBJ2-7	NA	CASSLGTGLLEQYF	TGTGCCAGCAGCTTAGGGACAGGGCTTCTCGAGCAGTACTTC
13	NA	TRBV11-2	TRBJ2-3	few	CASSRSVTDTQYF	TGTGCCAGCAGCCGCTCAGTCACAGATACGCAGTATTTT
16	TRBD1	TRBV30	TRBJ2-6	NA	CAWSAGQGDGANVLTF	TGTGCCTGGAGTGCCGGACAGGGGGACGGGGCCAACGTCCTGACTTTC
15	TRBD2	TRBV7-9	TRBJ2-7	NA	CASSLGLAGIDEQYF	TGTGCCAGCAGCTTAGGGCTAGCGGGAATAGACGAGCAGTACTTC